These 23 T cell receptor beta chains were sequenced from one sample in a study of vaccination effects on CD4 cells after COVID-19 (dated by TCRdb to 2022 to 2024). Libraries were built with the immunoSEQ multiplex PCR assay. TCRdb mirrors the immuneACCESS table, restricted to in-frame sequences. Some clones are absent from its copies; in checked studies, under half trace to an unresolved V gene, and the reason for the others is unknown. The sample table shows fewer than 40,000 clones, and around 68% are seen once. 20% to 25% of the sample is held by the ten biggest clonotypes. In the ViraFEST assay, PBMC were stimulated with viral peptide pools, and antigen-specific CD4+ T cell clonotypes were then identified by expansion using TCR sequencing. After about 9 days of culture, CD4+ T cells were isolated with the EasySep CD4+ T cell isolation kit. Healthy vaccine recipients had no prior SARS-CoV-2 infection, confirmed by negative nucleocapsid antibodies before and after vaccination.

Their cognate antigens are unknown. The material sequenced was CD4+ T cells from PBMCs cultured with SARS-CoV-2 spike peptides, taken before COVID-19 vaccination. Explained via the paper, the cell subset or site label denotes: SARS-CoV-2 spike overlapping peptide pool stimulation. The receptors were sampled from a human donor who received a COVID-19 vaccine.

The gene calls are TRBV29-1 and TRBJ2-7, with 10 nucleotides matching TRBD1. The CDR3 sequence is 14 residues long. Per the germline V gene, CDR1 is SQVTM and CDR2 is ANQGSEA. Trimming removed 6 bases from V and 2 bases from J; junction bases left unmatched: 7. CDR3 sequence reads: CSVFAGQGAYEQYF. CDR3 nucleotides: TGCAGCGTGTTTGCCGGACAGGGGGCCTACGAGCAGTACTTC.

This clone came up a few times. The V and J genes are TRBV10-3 and TRBJ2-2; 13 nucleotides agree with TRBD2. In germline, CDR1 is ENHRY, CDR2 SYGVKD. The CDR3 has 19 residues. With 8 bases clipped from V and 1 base from J, the junction kept 13 bases outside the gene matches. The CDR3 sequence is CAIPNGGLAGPQNTGELFF. The CDR3 nucleotides read TGTGCCATCCCTAACGGGGGACTAGCGGGACCCCAGAACACCGGGGAGCTGTTTTTT.

V usage is TRBV24-1 and J usage is TRBJ1-2, with D perhaps TRBD1 (5 bases). CDR3 length: 12 residues. CDR1 KGHDR and CDR2 SFDVKD come from the germline V gene. Trimming pared 9 bases from V and 2 bases from J, leaving 9 bases between. This chain's CDR3 is CATGQGNYGYTF. CDR3 bases: TGTGCCACCGGGCAGGGAAACTATGGCTACACCTTC.

This clone was seen only a few times. The J gene is TRBJ2-7, the V gene TRBV7-9; 7 nucleotides align to TRBD1. CDR3 length: 15 residues. The trim removed 8 bases at V and 2 bases at J, leaving 12 bases unmatched. The germline V gene encodes CDR1 SEHNR and CDR2 FQNEAQ (reference sequence). The CDR3 DNA reads as TGTGCCAGCGTCTTCTCCTTACAGGGGACCTACGAGCAGTACTTC. Translation: CASVFSLQGTYEQYF.

This clone was seen just once. The chain links TRBV11-3 to TRBJ2-1; tentatively, D is TRBD2 (6 bases). V was clipped by 1 base and J by 10 bases, with 14 bases between them. Germline V gives CDR1 SGHNT, CDR2 YENEEA. The CDR3 spans 14 residues. The CDR3 loop reads CASSLGHGTREQFF. The CDR3 DNA is TGTGCCAGCAGCTTAGGTCACGGGACTCGCGAGCAGTTCTTC.

This chain uses TRBV5-1 with TRBJ1-1; D remains unclear. The germline gives CDR1 SGHRS, CDR2 YFSETQ. This CDR3 spans 15 amino acids. Between the trimmed V and J ends, which lost 0 bases and 0 bases, there was a span of 9 bases. CDR3 coding DNA: TGCGCCAGCAGCTTGGGTCCGGCGGTGAACACTGAAGCTTTCTTT. Residues: CASSLGPAVNTEAFF.

The chain couples TRBV18 to TRBJ2-1; 14 nucleotides line up with TRBD2. The CDR3 consists of 19 residues. V lost 0 bases and J lost 0; bases outside the gene matches: 4. In germline, CDR1 is KGHSH, CDR2 LQKENI. Here the CDR3 reads CASSPPGLAGESSYNEQFF. CDR3 nucleotides: TGTGCCAGCTCACCACCGGGACTAGCGGGGGAGAGCTCCTACAATGAGCAGTTCTTC.

The table lists this clone with a few counts. CDR3 in amino acids: CASARDGNYGYTF. The CDR3 DNA is TGTGCCAGCGCCCGGGACGGAAACTATGGCTACACCTTC. The chain joins TRBV9 to TRBJ1-2, with a possible D match to TRBD1 (5 bases). The CDR3 is 13 amino acids. CDR1 and CDR2 from the germline V gene are SGDLS and YYNGEE. Between the trimmed V and J ends, which lost 7 bases and 2 bases, there was a span of 12 bases.

The chain is built from TRBV19 and TRBJ2-4; 9 bases line up with TRBD1. J lost 1 base, V lost 5 bases, and 9 bases had no gene match. Looked up from germline, CDR1 is LNHDA and CDR2 is SQIVND (reference sequence). The CDR3 contains 17 residues. The CDR3 loop reads CASSQTGTGWAKNIQYF. The CDR3 DNA is TGTGCCAGTAGTCAAACGGGGACAGGGTGGGCCAAAAACATTCAGTACTTC.

This clone was counted between two and nine times. This sequence joins TRBV30 and TRBJ1-5; possibly TRBD1 for D (5 bases). The CDR3 spans 14 residues. Germline V gives CDR1 GTSNPN, CDR2 SVGIG (reference sequence). Between the trimmed V and J ends, which lost 1 base and 1 base, there was a span of 8 bases. Here the CDR3 reads CAWSGGESNQPQHF. In nucleotides, the CDR3 is TGTGCCTGGAGTGGGGGGGAAAGCAATCAGCCCCAGCATTTT.

The J gene is TRBJ1-1, the V gene TRBV10-3, with D tentatively TRBD1 (5 bases). Per germline, CDR1 ENHRY and CDR2 SYGVKD. This CDR3 comprises 14 residues. Trimming removed 5 bases at V and 4 bases at J, with 14 bases between. CDR3 DNA: TGTGCCATCAGTTTGACAGAACGGAGCACTGAAGCTTTCTTT. Translating it yields CAISLTERSTEAFF.

The chain recombines TRBV7-9 with TRBJ2-3; maybe TRBD1 (6 bases). This CDR3 spans 16 amino acids. Trimming stripped 2 bases from V and 0 bases from J, with 12 bases between. Germline V gene data show CDR1 as SEHNR and CDR2 as FQNEAQ (reference sequence). CDR3 loop: CASSLLMTGSTDTQYF. CDR3 sequence (DNA): TGTGCCAGCAGCTTACTAATGACAGGAAGCACAGATACGCAGTATTTT.

V is TRBV7-2 and J is TRBJ1-1; a possible D gene is TRBD1 (5 bases). Germline CDR1 reads SGHTA; CDR2 reads FQGNSA. Trimming removed 0 bases from V and 5 bases from J, with 13 bases in between. This CDR3 has 15 amino acids. The CDR3 nucleotides read TGTGCCAGCAGCTTAGCGGGGGGGGGACGAACTGAAGCTTTCTTT. It is translated as CASSLAGGGRTEAFF.

The V and J genes are TRBV30 and TRBJ2-5; no clear D gene. The CDR3 is 14 amino acids. In germline, CDR1 is GTSNPN, CDR2 SVGIG (reference sequence). V dropped 0 bases and J dropped 4 bases, with 12 bases sitting between them. The CDR3 nucleotides read TGTGCCTGGAGTGTCGGGCTACCCCCAGAGACCCAGTACTTC. As protein: CAWSVGLPPETQYF.

The chain carries TRBV6-1 and TRBJ2-3, with 9 bases fitting TRBD2. Trimming cost V 3 bases and J 2 bases; bases outside gene matches: 15. The germline gives CDR1 MNHNS, CDR2 SASEGT. There are 19 residues in the CDR3. The CDR3 sequence: CASSDPRGSGGTITDTQYF. The CDR3, as DNA: TGTGCCAGCAGTGACCCCCGGGGTAGCGGGGGTACAATCACAGATACGCAGTATTTT.

The J gene is TRBJ2-3, the V gene TRBV27, with 9 bases that match TRBD2. The CDR3 is made up of 15 amino acids. Per germline, CDR1 MNHEY and CDR2 SMNVEV (reference sequence). After removal of 3 bases from V and 5 bases from J, the junction contained 6 bases not matched to a gene. CDR3 nucleotides: TGTGCCAGCAGTTTTGGCGGGGGGGCCATAGATACGCAGTATTTT. It codes for CASSFGGGAIDTQYF.

This clone was observed once. The chain uses TRBV19 and TRBJ2-2, with D possibly matching TRBD1 (7 bases). CDR1 LNHDA and CDR2 SQIVND come from the germline V gene (reference sequence). Deletions cut 3 bases from V and 7 bases from J, with 15 bases between. CDR3 length: 15 amino acids. The DNA for the CDR3 is TGTGCCAGTAGTATGCACAGGGGAGGTAACGGGGAGCTGTTTTTT. This codes for CASSMHRGGNGELFF.

This chain uses TRBV11-2 with TRBJ2-5, with a tentative D call TRBD1 (6 bases). CDR3 size: 13 residues. V shed 4 bases and J shed 0 bases, with 6 bases lying between them. Germline CDR1 reads SGHAT; CDR2 reads FQNNGV. DNA of the CDR3: TGTGCCAGCAGCTGGGACAACCAAGAGACCCAGTACTTC. Translation gives CASSWDNQETQYF. Using reference TRBV11-2 and TRBJ2-5 for the parts outside the CDR3, the full variable domain is EAGVAQSPRYKIIEKRQSVAFWCNPISGHATLYWYQQILGQGPKLLIQFQNNGVVDDSQLPKDRFSAERLKGVDSTLKIQPAKLEDSAVYLCASSWDNQETQYFGPGTRLLVL.

The chain recombines TRBV13 with TRBJ2-3, with a weak D call TRBD2 (5 bases). The V end was cut by 2 bases, the J end by 1 base, with 13 bases between. The CDR3 is made up of 16 amino acids. From germline, CDR1 is PRHDT and CDR2 FYEKMQ (reference sequence). Written as DNA, the CDR3 is TGTGCCAGCAGCTTAAGCCGGGGTCTACGCACAGATACGCAGTATTTT. Translating it yields CASSLSRGLRTDTQYF. The variable domain in full, with the rest retrieved from reference TRBV13 and TRBJ2-3, is AAGVIQSPRHLIKEKRETATLKCYPIPRHDTVYWYQQGPGQDPQFLISFYEKMQSDKGSIPDRFSAQQFSDYHSELNMSSLELGDSALYFCASSLSRGLRTDTQYFGPGTRLTVL.

This clone was counted between two and nine times. The chain joins TRBV29-1 to TRBJ2-7; D gene unclear. With 3 bases removed from V and 5 bases from J, the gap between germline ends came to 8 bases. The CDR3 consists of 11 residues. Germline CDR1 reads SQVTM; CDR2 reads ANQGSEA. CDR3 region: CSVDSGNEQYF. CDR3 sequence (DNA): TGCAGCGTTGATTCCGGTAACGAGCAGTACTTC.

The rearrangement uses TRBV18 and TRBJ2-1; D unresolved. The germline V gene has CDR1 KGHSH and CDR2 LQKENI. The V and J ends lost 2 bases and 0 bases respectively, with 5 bases between them. The CDR3 is made up of 14 amino acids. The DNA of the CDR3 is TGTGCCAGCTCACCAACGGGCTCCTACAATGAGCAGTTCTTC. Translation: CASSPTGSYNEQFF.

The chain links TRBV9 to TRBJ2-5; a weak D match, TRBD1 (6 bases). The germline V gene has CDR1 SGDLS and CDR2 YYNGEE. The CDR3 is 15 amino acids. V was shortened by 4 bases and J by 5 bases, with 18 bases between the two germline ends. The CDR3 sequence is CASSLTGWGEETQYF. DNA for the CDR3: TGTGCCAGCAGCCTTACAGGGTGGGGTGAGGAGACCCAGTACTTC. Combining the CDR3 with reference TRBV9 and TRBJ2-5 gives the whole variable domain DSGVTQTPKHLITATGQRVTLRCSPRSGDLSVYWYQQSLDQGLQFLIQYYNGEERAKGNILERFSAQQFPDLHSELNLSSLELGDSALYFCASSLTGWGEETQYFGPGTRLLVL.

The V call is TRBV7-2, the J call TRBJ2-1; the D is unclear. CDR3 size: 16 residues. The V end was cut by 1 base, the J end by 4 bases, with 14 bases between. Germline CDR1 is SGHTA and CDR2 is FQGNSA. The CDR3 loop reads CASSLVALSLYNEQFF. The CDR3 region has the DNA TGTGCCAGCAGCTTAGTCGCCCTTTCCCTTTACAATGAGCAGTTCTTC. Based on the CDR3 plus reference TRBV7-2 and TRBJ2-1, the full variable domain is GAGVSQSPSNKVTEKGKDVELRCDPISGHTALYWYRQSLGQGLEFLIYFQGNSAPDKSGLPSDRFSAERTGGSVSTLTIQRTQQEDSAVYLCASSLVALSLYNEQFFGPGTRLTVL.